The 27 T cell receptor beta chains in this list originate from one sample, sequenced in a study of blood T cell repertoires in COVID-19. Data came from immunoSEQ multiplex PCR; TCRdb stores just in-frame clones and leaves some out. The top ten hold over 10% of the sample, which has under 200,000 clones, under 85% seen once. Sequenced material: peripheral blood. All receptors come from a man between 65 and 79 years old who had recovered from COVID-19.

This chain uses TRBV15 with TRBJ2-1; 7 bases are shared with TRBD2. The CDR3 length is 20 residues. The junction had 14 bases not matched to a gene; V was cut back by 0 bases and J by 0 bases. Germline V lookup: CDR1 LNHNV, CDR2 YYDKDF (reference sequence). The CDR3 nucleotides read TGTGCCACCAGCAGAGATGGGGGGTCCGGACTAGTGAACTCCTACAATGAGCAGTTCTTC. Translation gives CATSRDGGSGLVNSYNEQFF.

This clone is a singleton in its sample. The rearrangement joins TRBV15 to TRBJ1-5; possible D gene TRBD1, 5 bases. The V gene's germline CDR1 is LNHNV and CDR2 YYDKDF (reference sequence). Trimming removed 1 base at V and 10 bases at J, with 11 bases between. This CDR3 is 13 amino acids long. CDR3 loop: CATSRGGRHPQHF. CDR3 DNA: TGTGCCACCAGCAGAGGGGGCCGCCATCCCCAGCATTTT.

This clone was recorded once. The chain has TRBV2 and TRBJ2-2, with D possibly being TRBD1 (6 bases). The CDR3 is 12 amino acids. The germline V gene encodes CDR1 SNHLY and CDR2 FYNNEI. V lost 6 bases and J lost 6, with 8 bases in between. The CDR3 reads CASRTGSGELFF. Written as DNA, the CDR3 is TGTGCCAGCAGAACAGGGTCCGGGGAGCTGTTTTTT.

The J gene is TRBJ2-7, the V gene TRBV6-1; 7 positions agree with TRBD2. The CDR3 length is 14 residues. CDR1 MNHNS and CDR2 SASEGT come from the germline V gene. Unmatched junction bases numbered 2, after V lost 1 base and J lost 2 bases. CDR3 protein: CASSEGGSTYEQYF. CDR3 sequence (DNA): TGTGCCAGCAGTGAAGGCGGGAGCACCTACGAGCAGTACTTC.

The DNA of the CDR3 is TGTGCCAGCAGCCCCCGACAGGGAATGAACACTGAAGCTTTCTTT. Its translation is CASSPRQGMNTEAFF. The chain has TRBV7-2 and TRBJ1-1; 7 nucleotides line up with TRBD1. Germline CDR1 and CDR2: SGHTA and FQGNSA. The CDR3 covers 15 residues. Germline trimming cut 5 bases from V and 0 bases from J; bases unmatched to any gene: 6.

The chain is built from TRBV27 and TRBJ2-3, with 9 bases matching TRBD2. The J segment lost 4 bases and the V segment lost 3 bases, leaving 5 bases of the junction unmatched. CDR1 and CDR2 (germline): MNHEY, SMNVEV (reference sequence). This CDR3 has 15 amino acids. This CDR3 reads CASSFLLAGSDTQYF. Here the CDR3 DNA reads TGTGCCAGCAGTTTTTTACTAGCGGGCTCAGATACGCAGTATTTT.

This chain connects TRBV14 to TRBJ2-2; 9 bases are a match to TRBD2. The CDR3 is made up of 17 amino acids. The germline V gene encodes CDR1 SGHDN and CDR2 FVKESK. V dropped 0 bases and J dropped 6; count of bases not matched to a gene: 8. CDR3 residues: CASSQEGILAGSGELFF. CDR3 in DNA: TGTGCCAGCAGCCAAGAAGGAATACTAGCGGGCTCCGGGGAGCTGTTTTTT.

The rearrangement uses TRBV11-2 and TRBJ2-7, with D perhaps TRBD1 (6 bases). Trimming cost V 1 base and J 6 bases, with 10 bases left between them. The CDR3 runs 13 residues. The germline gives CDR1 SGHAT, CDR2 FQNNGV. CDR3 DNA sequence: TGTGCCAGCAGCTTAGTGAGAGGGGGCGAGCAGTACTTC. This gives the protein CASSLVRGGEQYF.

In nucleotides, the CDR3 is TGTGCCAGCAGTTACTCGAGGCTAGCGGTCTACGAGCAGTACTTC. It specifies CASSYSRLAVYEQYF. This chain links TRBV6-5 with TRBJ2-7, with TRBD2 matching 7 bases. The CDR3 extends over 15 amino acids. Trimming cost V 0 bases and J 3 bases; bases outside gene matches: 5. Looked up from germline, CDR1 is MNHEY and CDR2 is SVGAGI.

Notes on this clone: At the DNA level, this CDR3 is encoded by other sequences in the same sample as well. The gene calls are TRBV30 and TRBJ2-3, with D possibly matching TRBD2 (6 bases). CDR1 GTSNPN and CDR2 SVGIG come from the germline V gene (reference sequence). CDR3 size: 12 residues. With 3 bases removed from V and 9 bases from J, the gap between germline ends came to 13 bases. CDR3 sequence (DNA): TGTGCCTGGAGCGTGACGGCGGGAACGCAGTATTTT. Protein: CAWSVTAGTQYF.

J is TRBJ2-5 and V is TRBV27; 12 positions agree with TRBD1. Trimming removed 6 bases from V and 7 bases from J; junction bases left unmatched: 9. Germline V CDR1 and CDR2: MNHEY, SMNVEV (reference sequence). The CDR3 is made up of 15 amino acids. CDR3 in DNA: TGTGCCAGCAGACCCGGGACAGGGGGCGTTGGGACCCAGTACTTC. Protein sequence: CASRPGTGGVGTQYF.

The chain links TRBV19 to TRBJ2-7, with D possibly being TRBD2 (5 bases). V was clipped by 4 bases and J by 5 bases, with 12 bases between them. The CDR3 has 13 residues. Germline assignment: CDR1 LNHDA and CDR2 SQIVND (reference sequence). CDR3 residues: CASSRGIADEQYF. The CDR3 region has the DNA TGTGCCAGTAGTAGAGGGATTGCGGACGAGCAGTACTTC.

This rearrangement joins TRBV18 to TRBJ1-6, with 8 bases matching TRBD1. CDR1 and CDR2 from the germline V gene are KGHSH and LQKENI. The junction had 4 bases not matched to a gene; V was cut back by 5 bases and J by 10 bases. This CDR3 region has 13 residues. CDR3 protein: CASSSTGESPLHF. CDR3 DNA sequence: TGTGCCAGCTCATCGACAGGGGAATCACCCCTCCACTTT. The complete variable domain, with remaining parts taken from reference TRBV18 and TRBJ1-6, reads NAGVMQNPRHLVRRRGQEARLRCSPMKGHSHVYWYRQLPEEGLKFMVYLQKENIIDESGMPKERFSAEFPKEGPSILRIQQVVRGDSAAYFCASSSTGESPLHFGNGTRLTVT.

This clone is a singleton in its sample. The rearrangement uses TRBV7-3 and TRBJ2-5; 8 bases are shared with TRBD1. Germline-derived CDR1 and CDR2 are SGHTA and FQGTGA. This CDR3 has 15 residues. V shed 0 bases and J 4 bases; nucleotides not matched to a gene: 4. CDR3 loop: CASSLTNRGAETQYF. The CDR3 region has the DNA TGTGCCAGCAGCTTAACGAACAGGGGGGCAGAGACCCAGTACTTC. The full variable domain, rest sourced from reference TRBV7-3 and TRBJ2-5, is GAGVSQTPSNKVTEKGKYVELRCDPISGHTALYWYRQSLGQGPEFLIYFQGTGAADDSGLPNDRFFAVRPEGSVSTLKIQRTERGDSAVYLCASSLTNRGAETQYFGPGTRLLVL.

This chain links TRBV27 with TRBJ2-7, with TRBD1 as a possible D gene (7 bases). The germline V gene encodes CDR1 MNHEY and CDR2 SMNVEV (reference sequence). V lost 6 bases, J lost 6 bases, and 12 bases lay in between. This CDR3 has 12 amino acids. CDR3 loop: CASRIQGGEQYF. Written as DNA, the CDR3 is TGTGCCAGCAGAATCCAGGGGGGCGAGCAGTACTTC.

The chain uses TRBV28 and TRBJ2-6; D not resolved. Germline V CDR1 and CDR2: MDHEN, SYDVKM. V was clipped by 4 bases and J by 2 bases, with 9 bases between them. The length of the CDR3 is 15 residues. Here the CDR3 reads CASSSSGTGANVLTF. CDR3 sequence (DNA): TGTGCCAGCAGTTCATCAGGAACTGGGGCCAACGTCCTGACTTTC.

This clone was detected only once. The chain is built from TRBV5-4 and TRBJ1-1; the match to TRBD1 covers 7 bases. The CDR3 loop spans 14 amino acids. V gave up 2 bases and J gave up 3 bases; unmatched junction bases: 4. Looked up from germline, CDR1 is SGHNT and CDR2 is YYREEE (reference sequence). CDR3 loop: CASSFWRGHTEAFF. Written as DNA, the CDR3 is TGTGCCAGCAGCTTTTGGAGGGGGCACACTGAAGCTTTCTTT.

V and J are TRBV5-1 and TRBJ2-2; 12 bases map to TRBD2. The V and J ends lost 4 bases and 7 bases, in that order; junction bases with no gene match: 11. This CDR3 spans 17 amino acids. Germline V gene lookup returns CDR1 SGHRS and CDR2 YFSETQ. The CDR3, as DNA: TGCGCCAGCAGCCCTTATCAGACTAGCGGGAGACTCGGGGAGCTGTTTTTT. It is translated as CASSPYQTSGRLGELFF.

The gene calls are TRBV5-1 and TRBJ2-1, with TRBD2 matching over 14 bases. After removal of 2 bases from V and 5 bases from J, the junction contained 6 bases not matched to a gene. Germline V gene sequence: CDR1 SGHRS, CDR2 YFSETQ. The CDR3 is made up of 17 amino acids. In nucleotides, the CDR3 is TGCGCCAGCAGCTTACCCGGGACTAGCGGGAGCAACAATGAGCAGTTCTTC. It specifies CASSLPGTSGSNNEQFF.

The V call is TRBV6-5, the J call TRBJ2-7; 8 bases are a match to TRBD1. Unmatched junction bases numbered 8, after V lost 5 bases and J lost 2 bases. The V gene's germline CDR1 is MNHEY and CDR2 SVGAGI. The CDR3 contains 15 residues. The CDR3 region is CASSPAMDRAYEQYF. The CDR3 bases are TGTGCCAGCAGTCCCGCCATGGACAGGGCCTACGAGCAGTACTTC.

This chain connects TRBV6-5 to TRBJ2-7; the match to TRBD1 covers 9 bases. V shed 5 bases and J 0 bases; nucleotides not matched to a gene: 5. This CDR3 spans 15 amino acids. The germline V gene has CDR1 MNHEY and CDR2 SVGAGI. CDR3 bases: TGTGCCAGCAGTAAGGGACAGGGAAACTCCTACGAGCAGTACTTC. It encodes CASSKGQGNSYEQYF.

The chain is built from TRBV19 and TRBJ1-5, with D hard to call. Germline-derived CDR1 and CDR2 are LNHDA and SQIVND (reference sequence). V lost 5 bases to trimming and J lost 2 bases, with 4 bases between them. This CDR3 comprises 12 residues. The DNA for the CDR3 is TGTGCCAGTAGTGAGCGCAATCAGCCCCAGCATTTT. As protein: CASSERNQPQHF.

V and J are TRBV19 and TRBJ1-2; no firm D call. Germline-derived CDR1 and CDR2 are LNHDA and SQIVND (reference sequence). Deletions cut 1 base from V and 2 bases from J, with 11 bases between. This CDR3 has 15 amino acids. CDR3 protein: CASSIAGSSNYGYTF. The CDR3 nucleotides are TGTGCCAGTAGTATAGCTGGCAGTTCCAACTATGGCTACACCTTC.

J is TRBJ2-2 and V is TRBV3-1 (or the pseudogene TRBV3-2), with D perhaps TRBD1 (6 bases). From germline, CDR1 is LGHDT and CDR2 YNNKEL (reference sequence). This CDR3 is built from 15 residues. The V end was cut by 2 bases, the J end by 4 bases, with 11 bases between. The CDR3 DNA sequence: TGTGCCAGCAGCCAAAGGCAGGGGATCACCGGGGAGCTGTTTTTT. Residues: CASSQRQGITGELFF.

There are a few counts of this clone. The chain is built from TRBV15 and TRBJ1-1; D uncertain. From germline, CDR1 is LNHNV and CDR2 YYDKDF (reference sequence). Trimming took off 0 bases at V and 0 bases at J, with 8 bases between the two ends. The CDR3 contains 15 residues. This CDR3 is CATSRDPRMNTEAFF. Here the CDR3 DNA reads TGTGCCACCAGCAGAGACCCGCGGATGAACACTGAAGCTTTCTTT.

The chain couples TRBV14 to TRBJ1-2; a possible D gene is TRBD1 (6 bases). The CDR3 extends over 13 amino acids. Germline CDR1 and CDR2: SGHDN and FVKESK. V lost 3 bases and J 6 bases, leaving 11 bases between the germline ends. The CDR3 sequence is CASSQGATDGYTF. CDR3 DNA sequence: TGTGCCAGCAGCCAGGGGGCAACGGATGGCTACACCTTC. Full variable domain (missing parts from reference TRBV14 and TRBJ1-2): EAGVTQFPSHSVIEKGQTVTLRCDPISGHDNLYWYRRVMGKEIKFLLHFVKESKQDESGMPNNRFLAERTGGTYSTLKVQPAELEDSGVYFCASSQGATDGYTFGSGTRLTVV.

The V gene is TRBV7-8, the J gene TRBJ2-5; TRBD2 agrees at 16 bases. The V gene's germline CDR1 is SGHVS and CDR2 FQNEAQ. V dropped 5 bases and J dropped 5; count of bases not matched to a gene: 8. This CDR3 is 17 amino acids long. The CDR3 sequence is CASSPGTSGRAGETQYF. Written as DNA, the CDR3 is TGTGCCAGCAGCCCAGGGACTAGCGGGAGGGCCGGGGAGACCCAGTACTTC.